This TCR beta chain was documented in a study of T cells after somatic rescue of genetic block. The data were produced by immunoSEQ multiplex PCR, yet TCRdb's version contains in-frame clones alone and is incomplete. The table has 68,000 or so clones, 80% to 95% seen once. This TCR was sampled from a man in his forties. The sequenced sample was peripheral blood mononuclear cells (PBMCs).

In DNA form, the CDR3 reads TGTGCCAGCAGGACCAGCCAGGGGAAGAGCACAGATACGCAGTATTTT. This gives the protein CASRTSQGKSTDTQYF. The rearrangement joins TRBV27 to TRBJ2-3, with TRBD1 as a possible D gene (6 bases). The CDR3 runs 16 residues. In germline, CDR1 is MNHEY, CDR2 SMNVEV (reference sequence). The V gene lost 6 bases and the J gene lost 0 bases, with 16 bases spanning the gap.